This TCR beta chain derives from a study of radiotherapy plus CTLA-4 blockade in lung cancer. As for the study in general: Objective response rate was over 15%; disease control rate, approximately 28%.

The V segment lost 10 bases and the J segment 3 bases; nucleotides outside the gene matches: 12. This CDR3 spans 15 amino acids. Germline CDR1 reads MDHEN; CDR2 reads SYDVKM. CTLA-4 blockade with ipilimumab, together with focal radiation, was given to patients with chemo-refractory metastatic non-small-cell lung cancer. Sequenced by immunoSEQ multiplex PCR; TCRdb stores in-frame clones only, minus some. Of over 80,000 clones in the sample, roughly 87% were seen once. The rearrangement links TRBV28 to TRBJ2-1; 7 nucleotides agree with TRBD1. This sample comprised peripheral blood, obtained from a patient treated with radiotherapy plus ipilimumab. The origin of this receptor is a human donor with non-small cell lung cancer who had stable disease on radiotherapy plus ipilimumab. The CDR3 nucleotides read TGTGCCAACAGAGTCGGACAGGTCGACTACAATGAGCAGTTCTTC. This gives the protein CANRVGQVDYNEQFF.